The 25 T cell receptor beta chains listed next were all sequenced from one sample in a study of CD8 T cells in ankylosing spondylitis. TCRdb passed the 5' RACE reads through MiXCR, listing each CDR3 protein once. This sample yields some 250,000 distinct CDR3 sequences, of which more than 20% are seen a single time; roughly 0.67% belongs to the top ten. Sequencing input: blood, either unsorted or a sorted T cell fraction (not recorded which). The source is a male donor with ankylosing spondylitis or in good health (not recorded which).

This clonotype showed up just a few times. The chain employs TRBV6-5 and TRBJ2-1, with D uncertain. Trimming cost V 2 bases and J 0 bases, with 8 bases left between them. The CDR3 totals 15 residues. Germline assignment: CDR1 MNHEY and CDR2 SVGAGI. CDR3 nucleotides: TGTGCCAGCAGTTACGGGTTAAGCTCCTACAATGAGCAGTTCTTC. Protein product: CASSYGLSSYNEQFF.

The CDR3 sequence: CASSALPPSDHSSYNEQFF. The CDR3 DNA reads as TGTGCCAGTAGTGCCCTGCCTCCTAGCGACCATAGCTCCTACAATGAGCAGTTCTTC. The V call is TRBV19, the J call TRBJ2-1; TRBD2 might be the D (6 bases). V lost 5 bases and J lost 0, with 23 bases in between. The CDR3 is made up of 19 amino acids. Germline lookup yields CDR1 LNHDA and CDR2 SQIVND (reference sequence).

The chain employs TRBV29-1 and TRBJ2-5; the D is unclear. This CDR3 comprises 12 residues. Trimming removed 4 bases at V and 3 bases at J, with 9 bases between. CDR1 is SQVTM, CDR2 ANQGSEA, per germline. The CDR3 sequence is CSVVGLEETQYF. The DNA for the CDR3 is TGCAGCGTTGTAGGGTTGGAAGAGACCCAGTACTTC.

This clonotype has a handful of counts. This sequence joins TRBV20-1 and TRBJ2-1; 8 bases map to TRBD1. V lost 5 bases and J lost 4; bases outside the gene matches: 13. Per the germline V gene, CDR1 is DFQATT and CDR2 is SNEGSKA (reference sequence). The CDR3 is made up of 16 amino acids. In nucleotides, the CDR3 is TGCAGTGCTCAGAGCAGACAGGGGCCGTATTACAATGAGCAGTTCTTC. Protein: CSAQSRQGPYYNEQFF.

The chain uses TRBV20-1 and TRBJ2-1; 7 bases match TRBD1. This CDR3 region has 14 residues. The junction had 12 bases not matched to a gene; V was cut back by 5 bases and J by 8 bases. Germline V gene sequence: CDR1 DFQATT, CDR2 SNEGSKA (reference sequence). CDR3 sequence: CSAPNRGLGDEQFF. CDR3 in DNA: TGCAGTGCTCCCAACAGGGGTTTAGGCGATGAGCAGTTCTTC.

V usage is TRBV5-1 and J usage is TRBJ2-1, with 7 bases fitting TRBD1. Germline V gives CDR1 SGHRS, CDR2 YFSETQ. The ends lost 0 bases at V and 5 bases at J; junction bases unmatched: 5. This CDR3 region has 15 residues. The CDR3 bases are TGCGCCAGCAGCTTGGTACCAGGGGGACACAATGAGCAGTTCTTC. Amino acid sequence: CASSLVPGGHNEQFF.

The rearrangement uses TRBV12-3 or TRBV12-4 and TRBJ2-7; D ambiguous. V lost 4 bases to trimming and J lost 7 bases, with 11 bases between them. The CDR3 spans 12 residues. The CDR3 nucleotides read TGTGCCAGCAGTTCCTCCGTGGGGGAGCAGTACTTC. As protein: CASSSSVGEQYF.

This clonotype was recorded at least ten times. The chain links TRBV5-1 to TRBJ1-1; the D is unclear. V was pared by 4 bases and J by 7 bases, with 11 bases between. The CDR3 is 12 amino acids. Germline V gives CDR1 SGHRS, CDR2 YFSETQ. The CDR3 spells CASSIKSGEAFF. The CDR3 DNA reads as TGCGCCAGCAGCATCAAAAGTGGTGAAGCTTTCTTT.

This clonotype showed up just a few times. V gene TRBV20-1 combines with J gene TRBJ2-7; D is unclear. Germline V gene sequence: CDR1 DFQATT, CDR2 SNEGSKA (reference sequence). V gave up 4 bases and J gave up 0 bases, with 7 bases separating them. This CDR3 is 12 amino acids long. The CDR3 coding sequence is TGCAGTGCTACACAAAGCTCCTACGAGCAGTACTTC. It is translated as CSATQSSYEQYF.

The chain joins TRBV10-3 to TRBJ1-2; weak D call: TRBD1 (5 bases). Trimming pared 2 bases from V and 8 bases from J, leaving 12 bases between. CDR3 length: 13 residues. Looked up from germline, CDR1 is ENHRY and CDR2 is SYGVKD. This chain's CDR3 is CAISETGWGGYTF. DNA of the CDR3: TGTGCCATCAGTGAGACAGGTTGGGGAGGCTACACCTTC.

This sequence joins TRBV12-3 or TRBV12-4 and TRBJ1-2; no clear D. The CDR3 has 12 residues. Trimming shortened V by 3 bases and J by 4 bases, and 6 bases separated the two germline ends. The CDR3 region is CASSFWGYGYTF. The CDR3 nucleotides read TGTGCCAGCAGTTTTTGGGGCTATGGCTACACCTTC.

This clonotype was counted only a few times. The chain carries TRBV12-3 or TRBV12-4 and TRBJ1-5; D unresolved. This CDR3 has 16 residues. Deletions cut 3 bases from V and 0 bases from J, with 12 bases between. The CDR3 coding sequence is TGTGCCAGCAGTTTGCAGGTGCCCTATAGCAATCAGCCCCAGCATTTT. Protein sequence: CASSLQVPYSNQPQHF.

This clonotype was counted between two and nine times. The rearrangement uses TRBV20-1 and TRBJ2-3; D remains unclear. Germline V gene lookup returns CDR1 DFQATT and CDR2 SNEGSKA (reference sequence). V dropped 4 bases and J dropped 4 bases, with 12 bases sitting between them. This CDR3 has 13 residues. In nucleotides, the CDR3 is TGCAGTGCTATTTGGACCTCCCCAGATACGCAGTATTTT. Translation: CSAIWTSPDTQYF.

This clonotype was detected ten times or more. This rearrangement joins TRBV12-3 or TRBV12-4 to TRBJ1-1; possibly TRBD1 for D (5 bases). Trimming cost V 1 base and J 2 bases, with 8 bases left between them. CDR3 length: 14 amino acids. CDR3 protein: CASSLGGINTEAFF. DNA for the CDR3: TGTGCCAGCAGTTTAGGGGGCATCAACACTGAAGCTTTCTTT.

This rearrangement joins TRBV9 to TRBJ2-7, with D hard to call. V shed 6 bases and J shed 4 bases, with 20 bases lying between them. Looked up from germline, CDR1 is SGDLS and CDR2 is YYNGEE. The CDR3 length is 15 residues. CDR3 residues: CASNKVGPFFYEQYF. Here the CDR3 DNA reads TGTGCCAGCAATAAAGTGGGCCCCTTCTTTTACGAGCAGTACTTC.

There are many counts of this clonotype. The rearrangement links TRBV18 to TRBJ2-1; D gene unclear. The CDR3 extends over 15 amino acids. The V gene lost 3 bases and the J gene lost 0 bases, with 9 bases spanning the gap. Per the germline V gene, CDR1 is KGHSH and CDR2 is LQKENI. CDR3 sequence: CASSPGRSSYNEQFF. The DNA for the CDR3 is TGTGCCAGCTCACCCGGCCGCAGCTCCTACAATGAGCAGTTCTTC.

This chain uses TRBV18 with TRBJ2-2; D not certain. The ends were cut back, 3 bases at V and 6 bases at J, with 5 bases in the middle. The V gene's germline CDR1 is KGHSH and CDR2 LQKENI. The CDR3 is 12 residues long. CDR3 nucleotides: TGTGCCAGCTCACCGAATGCCGGGGAGCTGTTTTTT. Its translation is CASSPNAGELFF.

This clonotype was seen many times. The chain is built from TRBV5-1 and TRBJ2-1; tentatively, D is TRBD1 or TRBD2 (5 bases each). Trimming took off 4 bases at V and 6 bases at J, with 17 bases between the two ends. Germline-derived CDR1 and CDR2 are SGHRS and YFSETQ. This CDR3 spans 15 amino acids. The CDR3 DNA follows: TGCGCCAGCAGCGCCGGACACTCAGGGACCAATGAGCAGTTCTTC. It yields the protein CASSAGHSGTNEQFF.

This clonotype has only a few counts. The chain employs TRBV9 and TRBJ1-6; TRBD1 is a possible D gene (5 bases). The V gene lost 4 bases and the J gene lost 5 bases, with 16 bases spanning the gap. There are 16 residues in the CDR3. From germline, CDR1 is SGDLS and CDR2 YYNGEE. The CDR3 DNA reads TGTGCCAGCAGCCAGCTAGGCGGGACTAATAATTCACCCCTCCACTTT. Residues: CASSQLGGTNNSPLHF.

In DNA form, the CDR3 reads TGCAGTGCTAGACCCTTGGTACGGGGGCGAGTAGAGACCCAGTACTTC. Translating it yields CSARPLVRGRVETQYF. The chain combines TRBV20-1 with TRBJ2-5, with D perhaps assigned TRBD1 or TRBD2 (6 bases each). V was clipped by 2 bases and J by 4 bases, with 20 bases between them. The CDR3 has 16 amino acids. Germline loops: CDR1 DFQATT, CDR2 SNEGSKA (reference sequence).

The chain combines TRBV7-8 with TRBJ2-3; 11 bases agree with TRBD1. Per the germline V gene, CDR1 is SGHVS and CDR2 is FQNEAQ. J lost 2 bases, V lost 3 bases, and 13 bases had no gene match. The CDR3 consists of 19 residues. The CDR3 DNA reads TGTGCCAGCAGCTTCCCGGGACAGGGGGTCCACCCTGTCACAGATACGCAGTATTTT. Translation gives CASSFPGQGVHPVTDTQYF.

This clonotype was found many times. V gene TRBV29-1 combines with J gene TRBJ1-2; D remains unclear. Deletions cut 5 bases from V and 4 bases from J, with 8 bases between. The CDR3 contains 11 residues. The germline gives CDR1 SQVTM, CDR2 ANQGSEA. In nucleotides, the CDR3 is TGCAGCGTTCTGGCTCTCTATGGCTACACCTTC. Translation: CSVLALYGYTF. Using reference TRBV29-1 and TRBJ1-2 for the parts outside the CDR3, the full variable domain is SAVISQKPSRDICQRGTSLTIQCQVDSQVTMMFWYRQQPGQSLTLIATANQGSEATYESGFVIDKFPISRPNLTFSTLTVSNMSPEDSSIYLCSVLALYGYTFGSGTRLTVV.

This chain joins TRBV5-1 and TRBJ1-2, with 10 nucleotides matching TRBD1. The CDR3 loop spans 14 amino acids. Per germline, CDR1 SGHRS and CDR2 YFSETQ. V was clipped by 4 bases and J by 6 bases; unmatched bases: 6. The CDR3: CASSGPGQGNGYTF. The CDR3 DNA reads as TGCGCCAGCAGCGGTCCGGGACAGGGGAATGGCTACACCTTC. The full variable domain, rest sourced from reference TRBV5-1 and TRBJ1-2, is KAGVTQTPRYLIKTRGQQVTLSCSPISGHRSVSWYQQTPGQGLQFLFEYFSETQRNKGNFPGRFSGRQFSNSRSEMNVSTLELGDSALYLCASSGPGQGNGYTFGSGTRLTVV.

The rearrangement uses TRBV12-3 or TRBV12-4 and TRBJ2-7, with D uncertain. The V end was cut by 3 bases, the J end by 6 bases, with 12 bases between. CDR3 length: 13 residues. The CDR3 bases are TGTGCCAGCAGTTTGTACGCCTCCACCGAGCAGTACTTC. This encodes CASSLYASTEQYF.

In its sample, this clonotype was seen many times. V usage is TRBV12-3 or TRBV12-4 and J usage is TRBJ2-5; D is uncertain. Trimming took 6 bases from V and 10 from J, leaving 15 bases between them. The CDR3 is 12 amino acids. In DNA form, the CDR3 reads TGTGCCAGCAGATCCGGGCCCTCTGACCAGTACTTC. Translation gives CASRSGPSDQYF.